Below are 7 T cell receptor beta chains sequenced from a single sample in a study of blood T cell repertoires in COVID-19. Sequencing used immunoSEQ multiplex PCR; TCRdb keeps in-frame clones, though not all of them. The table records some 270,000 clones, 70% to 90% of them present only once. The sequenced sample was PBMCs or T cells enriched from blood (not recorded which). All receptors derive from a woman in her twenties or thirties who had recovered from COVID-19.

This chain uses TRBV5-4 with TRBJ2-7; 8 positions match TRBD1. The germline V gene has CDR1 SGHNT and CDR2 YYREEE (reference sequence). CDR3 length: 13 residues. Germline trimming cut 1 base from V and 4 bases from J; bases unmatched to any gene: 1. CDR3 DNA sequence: TGTGCCAGCAGCTTGACAGGGGGGTACGAGCAGTACTTC. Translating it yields CASSLTGGYEQYF.

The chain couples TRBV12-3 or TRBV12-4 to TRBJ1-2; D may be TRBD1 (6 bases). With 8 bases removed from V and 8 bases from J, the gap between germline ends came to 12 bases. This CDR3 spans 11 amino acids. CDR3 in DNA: TGTGCCAGCTGGGGGGGCCGGGGCTACACCTTC. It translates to CASWGGRGYTF.

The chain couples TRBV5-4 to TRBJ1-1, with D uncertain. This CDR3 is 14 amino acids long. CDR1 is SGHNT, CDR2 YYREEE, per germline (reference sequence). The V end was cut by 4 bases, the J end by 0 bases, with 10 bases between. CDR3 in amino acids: CASSADTMNTEAFF. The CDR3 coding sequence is TGTGCCAGCAGCGCCGACACCATGAACACTGAAGCTTTCTTT.

The CDR3 nucleotides read TGTGCCAGCAGCTTAGCAGGGACAGGGAACGCCTATGGCTACACCTTC. Its protein is CASSLAGTGNAYGYTF. The V and J genes are TRBV11-2 and TRBJ1-2; TRBD1 matches 9 bases. The CDR3 consists of 16 residues. CDR1 is SGHAT, CDR2 FQNNGV, per germline. V was pared by 1 base and J by 4 bases, with 7 bases of the junction left unmatched.

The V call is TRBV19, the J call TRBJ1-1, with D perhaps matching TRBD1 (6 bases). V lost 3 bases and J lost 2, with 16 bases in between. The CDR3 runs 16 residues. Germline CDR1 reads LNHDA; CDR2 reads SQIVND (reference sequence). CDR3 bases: TGTGCCAGTAGTATTGGGGCCAGGGGCTTAAACACTGAAGCTTTCTTT. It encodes CASSIGARGLNTEAFF. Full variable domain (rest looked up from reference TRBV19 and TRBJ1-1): DGGITQSPKYLFRKEGQNVTLSCEQNLNHDAMYWYRQDPGQGLRLIYYSQIVNDFQKGDIAEGYSVSREKKESFPLTVTSAQKNPTAFYLCASSIGARGLNTEAFFGQGTRLTVV.

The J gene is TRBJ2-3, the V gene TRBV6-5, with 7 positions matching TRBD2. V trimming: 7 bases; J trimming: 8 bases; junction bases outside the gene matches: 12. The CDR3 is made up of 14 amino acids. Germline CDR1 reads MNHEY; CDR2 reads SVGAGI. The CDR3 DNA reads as TGTGCCAGCAAAGGAAGCTGGGGAGGGAGTACGCAGTATTTT. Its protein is CASKGSWGGSTQYF.

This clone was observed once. The CDR3 loop is CASSANTRQGNEQFF. CDR3 in DNA: TGCGCCAGCAGCGCTAACACCCGCCAGGGCAATGAGCAGTTCTTC. The chain couples TRBV5-1 to TRBJ2-1; perhaps TRBD1 as D (5 bases). Looked up from germline, CDR1 is SGHRS and CDR2 is YFSETQ. The CDR3 covers 15 residues. V lost 4 bases to trimming and J lost 6 bases, with 17 bases between them.